The 5 T cell receptor beta chains in this list originate from one sample, sequenced in a study of blood T cell repertoires in COVID-19 (TCRdb year 2020). Library prep was done by the immunoSEQ multiplex PCR assay. TCRdb mirrors the immuneACCESS table, restricted to in-frame sequences. Some clones are absent from its copies; in checked studies, under half trace to an unresolved V gene, and the reason for the others is unknown. A total of tens of thousands of clones appear in this sample, 75% to 95% of them only once. The ten top clones hold 2% to 2.5% of the sample. Sequenced material: peripheral blood. These receptors originate from a man aged 60-69 years with acute or convalescent COVID-19.

The J gene is TRBJ1-2, the V gene TRBV9; 9 bases are shared with TRBD1. CDR3 length: 15 amino acids. V lost 3 bases, J lost 0 bases, and 3 bases stayed unmatched. Germline V lookup: CDR1 SGDLS, CDR2 YYNGEE. The CDR3: CASSGQGVTNYGYTF. The CDR3 DNA is TGTGCCAGCAGCGGACAGGGGGTTACTAACTATGGCTACACCTTC.

This chain links TRBV7-8 with TRBJ2-7; D is possibly TRBD2 (6 bases). The CDR3 covers 13 residues. Per the germline V gene, CDR1 is SGHVS and CDR2 is FQNEAQ. V lost 2 bases, J lost 2 bases, and 7 bases lay in between. CDR3 sequence: CASSLRGTYEQYF. In DNA, the CDR3 is TGTGCCAGCAGCTTACGGGGGACCTACGAGCAGTACTTC.

V usage is TRBV23-1 and J usage is TRBJ2-2, with 11 positions matching TRBD2. TRBV23-1 has ORF status, its function being uncertain. V was clipped by 2 bases and J by 3 bases; unmatched bases: 11. The CDR3 length is 19 residues. The CDR3 is CASSQIAGGPDVDTGELFF. Written as DNA, the CDR3 is TGCGCCAGCAGTCAAATAGCGGGAGGGCCTGACGTGGACACCGGGGAGCTGTTTTTT.

This clone occurred a few times. This chain joins TRBV11-1 and TRBJ2-5; TRBD1 matches 8 bases. CDR1 and CDR2 (germline): SGHAT, FQDESV (reference sequence). The CDR3 covers 16 residues. The ends lost 5 bases at V and 1 base at J; junction bases unmatched: 9. DNA of the CDR3: TGTGCCAGCAGCGGGGCCGGCAGGGGGCTCCAAGAGACCCAGTACTTC. Translated: CASSGAGRGLQETQYF.

This chain joins TRBV11-3 and TRBJ1-2; 8 positions agree with TRBD1. There are 17 residues in the CDR3. Germline CDR1 reads SGHNT; CDR2 reads YENEEA. Trimming at V came to 5 bases and at J to 4 bases, leaving 15 bases not matched to a gene. The DNA for the CDR3 is TGTGCCAGCAGCCCCCGGAGCACAGGGGGAATAGCCTATGGCTACACCTTC. It specifies CASSPRSTGGIAYGYTF.